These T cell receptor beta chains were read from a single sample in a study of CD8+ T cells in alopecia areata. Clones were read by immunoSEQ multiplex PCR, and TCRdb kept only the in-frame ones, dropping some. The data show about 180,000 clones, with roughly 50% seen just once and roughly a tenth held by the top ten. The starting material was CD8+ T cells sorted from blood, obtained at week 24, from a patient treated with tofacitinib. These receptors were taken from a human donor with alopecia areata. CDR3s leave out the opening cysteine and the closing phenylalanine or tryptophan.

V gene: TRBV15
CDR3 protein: ATSRGREKGPRYEQY

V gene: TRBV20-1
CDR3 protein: SAQETQY

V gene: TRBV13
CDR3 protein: ASSLAVGGFSTDTQY

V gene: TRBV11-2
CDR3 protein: ASSLWDIQETQY

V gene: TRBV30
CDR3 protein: AWRDMNTGELF

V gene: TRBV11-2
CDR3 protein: ASSLGRRDTDTQY

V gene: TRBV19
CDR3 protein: ASRRTGENTEAF

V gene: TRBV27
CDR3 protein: ASSFPASGVVEQF

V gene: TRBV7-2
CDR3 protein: ASSFWDSYNSPLH

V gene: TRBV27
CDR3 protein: ASTITGLSYNEQF

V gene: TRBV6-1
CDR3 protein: ASSDDPVGYYEQY

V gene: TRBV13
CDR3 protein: ASSSGSVRYEQY

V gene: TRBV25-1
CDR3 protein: ASSGVGRRGYT

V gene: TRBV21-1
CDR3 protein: ASVGTPDEQY

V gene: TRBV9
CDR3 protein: ASSLGGAGYGYT

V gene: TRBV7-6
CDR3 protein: ASSPTTSGGSQETQY

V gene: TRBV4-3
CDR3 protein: ASSQDVKDTQY

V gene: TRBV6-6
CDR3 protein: ASSLQEESGYT

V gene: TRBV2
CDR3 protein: ASRGEKDTQY

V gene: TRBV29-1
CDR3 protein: SVVLAGGYEQY

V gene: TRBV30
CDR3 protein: AWSVSMNQPQH

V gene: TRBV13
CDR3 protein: ASSRRGQAAYEQY

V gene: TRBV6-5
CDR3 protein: ASSYKAAGEQY

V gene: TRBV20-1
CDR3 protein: SARTAYEQY

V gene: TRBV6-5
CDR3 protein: ASSAHFRQF

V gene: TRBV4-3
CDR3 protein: ASSPDRGSGELF

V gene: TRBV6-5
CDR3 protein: ASSYKGQGGVVF

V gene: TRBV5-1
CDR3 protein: ASTLGGYNEQF

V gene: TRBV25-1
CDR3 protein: ASSESHGYT

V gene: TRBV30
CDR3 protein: AWSDSISDSPLH

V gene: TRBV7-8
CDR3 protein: ASRMTRVSTDTQY

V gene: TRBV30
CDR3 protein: AWSVYSGANVLT

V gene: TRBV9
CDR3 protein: ASSSSSYEQY

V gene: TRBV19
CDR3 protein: ASSRGQVNQPQH

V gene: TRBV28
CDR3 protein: ASSSDRDYGYT

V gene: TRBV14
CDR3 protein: ASSPYRTTEAF

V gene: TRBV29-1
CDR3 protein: SVEWEGEQY

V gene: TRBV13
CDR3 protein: ASSLTGQGMNSPLH

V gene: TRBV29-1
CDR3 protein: SARGDTRIDGYT

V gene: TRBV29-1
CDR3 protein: SVGFGKDNEKLF

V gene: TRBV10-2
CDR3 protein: ASRTLSGGTDTQY

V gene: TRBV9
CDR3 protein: ASSLLAGSNTDTQY

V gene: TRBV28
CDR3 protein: ASSLPLTGGDSPLH

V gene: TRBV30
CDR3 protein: AWSVGSTDTQY